A selection of T cell receptor beta chains follows, all from one sample in a study of blood T cell repertoires in COVID-19. Only in-frame clones appear in the TCRdb table, and some are missing; sequencing was by immunoSEQ multiplex PCR. The table has 75,000 to 100,000 clones, roughly 82% seen once. Sequencing was performed on peripheral blood. The receptor set was obtained from a human donor in a cohort sampled during active COVID-19. The CDR3 runs from the conserved cysteine through the conserved F or W. D genes are given only for firm matches. The size of a clone is reported for some rows only, either as once, few or many, or as a class for expanded clones.

D gene	J gene	V gene	clone size	CDR3 length	CDR3 protein
TRBD1	TRBJ1-5	TRBV10-3	-	14	CAISTGVRDQPQHF
TRBD1	TRBJ2-6	TRBV5-1	-	15	CASSRTGSGANVLTF
TRBD1	TRBJ1-3	TRBV18	-	21	CASSPLTRTGWPRGHGNTIYF
-	TRBJ2-5	TRBV2	-	15	CASSEAGRRAETQYF
-	TRBJ1-2	TRBV2	-	10	CASSASGYTF
TRBD1	TRBJ1-4	TRBV6-1	-	15	CASSDQQGAREKLFF
TRBD1	TRBJ1-2	TRBV2	-	12	CASREDRAGYTF
TRBD1	TRBJ1-1	TRBV6-6	few	14	CASRQGQLHTEAFF
TRBD2	TRBJ2-1	TRBV27	-	19	CASSLSRRLAGVIYNEQFF
-	TRBJ2-2	TRBV12-3/TRBV12-4	-	13	CASSLGQAGELFF
-	TRBJ1-5	TRBV4-1	few	16	CASSQGGRGSNQPQHF
-	TRBJ2-7	TRBV9	-	17	CASSAPGGSFPAREQYF
TRBD2	TRBJ2-1	TRBV14	-	16	CASRCGGVFSWNEQFF
TRBD2	TRBJ2-5	TRBV7-9	-	17	CASSLATSGRGFETQYF
TRBD1	TRBJ1-1	TRBV7-9	-	17	CASSLGQGGLGNTEAFF
-	TRBJ1-2	TRBV2	once	12	CASRGDEDGYTF
TRBD1	TRBJ2-3	TRBV2	-	12	CAGEGGHDTQYF
-	TRBJ1-5	TRBV12-3/TRBV12-4	-	11	CASSRAGPQHF